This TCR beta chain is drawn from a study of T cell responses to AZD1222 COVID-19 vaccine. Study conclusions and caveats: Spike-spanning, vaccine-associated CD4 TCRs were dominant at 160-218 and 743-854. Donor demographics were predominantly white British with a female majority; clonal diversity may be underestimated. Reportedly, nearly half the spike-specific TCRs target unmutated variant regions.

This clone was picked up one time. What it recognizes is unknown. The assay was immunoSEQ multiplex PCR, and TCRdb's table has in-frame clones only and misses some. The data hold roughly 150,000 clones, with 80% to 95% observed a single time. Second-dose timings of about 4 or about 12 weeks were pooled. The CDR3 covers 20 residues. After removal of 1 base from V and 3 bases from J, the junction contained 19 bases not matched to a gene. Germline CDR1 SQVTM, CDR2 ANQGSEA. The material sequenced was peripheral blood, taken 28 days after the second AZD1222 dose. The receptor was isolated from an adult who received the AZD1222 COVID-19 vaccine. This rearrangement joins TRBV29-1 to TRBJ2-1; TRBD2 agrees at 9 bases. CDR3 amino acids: CSVEGAAGGPWSYYYNEQFF. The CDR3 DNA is TGCAGCGTTGAAGGGGCGGCGGGGGGGCCTTGGTCCTACTACTACAATGAGCAGTTCTTC.